This TCR beta chain was profiled in a study of blood T cell repertoires in COVID-19. Study summary: Both acute and convalescent COVID-19 samples were obtained from the United States, Italy and Spain. Nucleic acid was either cDNA or gDNA, and it came from T cells, B-cell-depleted T cells, or PBMCs.

The ends were cut back, 5 bases at V and 4 bases at J, with 19 bases in the middle. Germline CDR1 SEHNR, CDR2 FQNEAQ (reference sequence). CDR3 size: 16 residues. Assay: immunoSEQ multiplex PCR; the TCRdb copy retains only in-frame clones and omits some. Here the sample spans 250,000 to 350,000 clones, roughly 88% being singletons. J is TRBJ2-3 and V is TRBV7-9, with D possibly TRBD1 on 5 matching bases. Sequencing was done on a sample of peripheral blood. The source of this sequence is a young man with active or convalescent COVID-19. CDR3 region: CASSIQGSYFADTQYF. CDR3 bases: TGTGCCAGCAGCATTCAGGGATCCTATTTCGCAGATACGCAGTATTTT.